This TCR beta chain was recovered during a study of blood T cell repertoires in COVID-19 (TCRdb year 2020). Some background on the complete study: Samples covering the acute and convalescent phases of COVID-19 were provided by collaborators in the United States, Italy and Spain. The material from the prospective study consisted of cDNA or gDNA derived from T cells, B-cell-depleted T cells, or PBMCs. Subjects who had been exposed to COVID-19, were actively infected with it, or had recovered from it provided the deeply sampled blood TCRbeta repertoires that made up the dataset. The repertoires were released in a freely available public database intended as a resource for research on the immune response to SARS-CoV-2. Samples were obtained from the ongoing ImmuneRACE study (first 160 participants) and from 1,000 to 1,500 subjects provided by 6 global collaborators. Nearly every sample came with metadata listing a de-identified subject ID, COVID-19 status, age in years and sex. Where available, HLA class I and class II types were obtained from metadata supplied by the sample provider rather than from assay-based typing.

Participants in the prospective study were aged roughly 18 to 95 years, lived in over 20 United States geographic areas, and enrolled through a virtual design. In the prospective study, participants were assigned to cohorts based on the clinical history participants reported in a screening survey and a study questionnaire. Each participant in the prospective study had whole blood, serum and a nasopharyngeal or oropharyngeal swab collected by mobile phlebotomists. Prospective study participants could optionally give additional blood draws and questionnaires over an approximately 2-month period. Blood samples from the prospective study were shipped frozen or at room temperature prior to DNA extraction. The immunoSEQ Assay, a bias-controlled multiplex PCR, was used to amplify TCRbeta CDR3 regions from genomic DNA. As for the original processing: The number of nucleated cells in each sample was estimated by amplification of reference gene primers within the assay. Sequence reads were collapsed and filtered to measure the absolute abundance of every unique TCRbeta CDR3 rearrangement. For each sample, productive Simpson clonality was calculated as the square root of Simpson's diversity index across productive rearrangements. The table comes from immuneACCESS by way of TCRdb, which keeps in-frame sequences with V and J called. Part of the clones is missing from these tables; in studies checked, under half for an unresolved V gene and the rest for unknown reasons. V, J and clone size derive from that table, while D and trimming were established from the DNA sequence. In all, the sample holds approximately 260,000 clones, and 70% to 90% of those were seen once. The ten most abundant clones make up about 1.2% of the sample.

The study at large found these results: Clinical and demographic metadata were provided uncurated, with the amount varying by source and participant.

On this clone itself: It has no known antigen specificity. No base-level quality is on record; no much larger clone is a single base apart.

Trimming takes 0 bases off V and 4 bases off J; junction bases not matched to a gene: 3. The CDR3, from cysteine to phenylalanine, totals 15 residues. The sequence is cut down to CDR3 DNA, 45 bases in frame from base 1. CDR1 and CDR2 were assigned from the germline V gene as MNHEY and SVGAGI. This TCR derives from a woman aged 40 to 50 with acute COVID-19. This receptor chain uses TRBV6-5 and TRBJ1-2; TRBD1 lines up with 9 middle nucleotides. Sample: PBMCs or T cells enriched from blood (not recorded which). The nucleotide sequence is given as TGTGCCAGCAGTTACTCCGGGACAGGGTCCTATGGCTACACCTTC. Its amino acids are CASSYSGTGSYGYTF.